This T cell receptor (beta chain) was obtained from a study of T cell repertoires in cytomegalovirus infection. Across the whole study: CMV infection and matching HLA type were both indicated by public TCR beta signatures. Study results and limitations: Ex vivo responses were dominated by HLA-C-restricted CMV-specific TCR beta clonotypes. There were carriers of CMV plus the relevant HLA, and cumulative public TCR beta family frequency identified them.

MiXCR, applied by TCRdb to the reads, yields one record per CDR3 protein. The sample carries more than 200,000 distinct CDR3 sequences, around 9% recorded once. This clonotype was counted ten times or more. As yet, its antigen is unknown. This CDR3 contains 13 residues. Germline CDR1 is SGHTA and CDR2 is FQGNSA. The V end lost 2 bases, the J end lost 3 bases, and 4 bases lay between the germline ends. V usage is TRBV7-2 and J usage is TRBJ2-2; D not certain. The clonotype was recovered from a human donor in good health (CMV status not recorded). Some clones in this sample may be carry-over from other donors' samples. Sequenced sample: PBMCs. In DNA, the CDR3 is TGTGCCAGCAGCTTATGGGACACCGGGGAGCTGTTTTTT. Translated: CASSLWDTGELFF. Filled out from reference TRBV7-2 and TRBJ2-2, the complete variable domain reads GAGVSQSPSNKVTEKGKDVELRCDPISGHTALYWYRQSLGQGLEFLIYFQGNSAPDKSGLPSDRFSAERTGGSVSTLTIQRTQQEDSAVYLCASSLWDTGELFFGEGSRLTVL.